This entry concerns a single TCR beta chain. Its specific antigen is unknown. It has no much larger one-base neighbor in the sample; base qualities were not kept. Separate from the roughly 650-subject first cohort, the validation cohort of roughly 110 subjects was the group to which the donors belonged. The data originate from a study of cytomegalovirus exposure and HLA in healthy donors (TCRdb year 2017). For context, the study as a whole: According to a later analysis, the approximately 120 validation repertoires were produced on the same platform as the 680 or so repertoires of the first cohort. The study was designed to test whether signatures of past pathogen exposure could be identified by cataloging public T cell receptors. A separate validation cohort of approximately 130 different subjects was used in addition to the approximately 670-subject first cohort. The study combined high-throughput TCR immunosequencing, statistical association of individual TCRs with disease status, and machine learning to predict cytomegalovirus infection status. Summary of the overall study and its limitations: In a later analysis, TCRs clustered in the first cohort were found to also tend to co-occur in the roughly 120 validation repertoires, with about 94% of cluster scores above 0. It was suggested by the authors that the approach could potentially be generalized to other disease states and immunological phenotypes. A few of the identified cytomegalovirus-associated TCR beta chains were confirmed in vitro to be specific for cytomegalovirus antigens. A later analysis had no HLA typing for the validation cohort, so co-occurrence there was scored across all 130 or so repertoires. The study listed 150 to 200 TCR beta chains as associated with cytomegalovirus. While some public TCRs were present in many individuals, most TCR sequences turned up only very rarely across donors. The classifier was reported to diagnose cytomegalovirus status with high specificity and sensitivity in both the original and validation cohorts.

The library was produced with the immunoSEQ multiplex PCR assay. In the authors' own workflow: A statistical classification framework was built for diagnosing cytomegalovirus status from the catalog of TCR beta chain sequences. The source is immuneACCESS, and TCRdb retained only in-frame sequences with V and J called. Part of the clones is not carried over; for the studies checked, unresolved V genes explain less than half of this, and the remainder is unexplained. V, J and clone size were drawn from that table, and D and trimming were deduced from the DNA. Present in this sample are roughly 140,000 clones, roughly nine tenths of which were seen just once. 0.55% to 0.8% of the sample is in the top ten clones. Trimming takes 4 bases off V and 0 bases off J; junction bases not matched to a gene: 7. The CDR3 covers 15 residues, taking in both the cysteine and the phenylalanine. Solely the CDR3 DNA is kept, with 45 bases framed from the first base. CDR1 is given as SGHNT and CDR2 as YYREEE, both from the germline V gene (reference sequence).

This receptor was taken from a man aged 18 to 35 in good health and CMV-seronegative. This sequence uses TRBV5-4 and TRBJ2-7; a stretch of 7 junction bases matches TRBD1. Material: PBMCs. The CDR3 corresponds to CASSPGQSLSYEQYF. The DNA is as follows: TGTGCCAGCAGCCCGGGACAGTCCCTCTCCTACGAGCAGTACTTC.